The T cell receptor (beta chain) under discussion was sequenced for a study of blood T cell repertoires in COVID-19. Across the study: Acute and convalescent COVID-19 samples came from the United States, Italy and Spain. T cells, B-cell-depleted T cells, or PBMCs provided the cDNA or gDNA that served as material.

Study processing details: Reference gene primers were amplified, and this amplification served to estimate nucleated cell counts. Produced via immunoSEQ multiplex PCR; TCRdb's table is partial and in-frame only. D and trimming were read from the DNA, whereas the V and J calls and clone size are those reported in that table. The sample includes 300,000 to 350,000 clones, approximately 87% seen only once; the top ten take roughly 6.3%. The CDR3 covers 15 residues. Germline V gives CDR1 SGHTA, CDR2 FQGNSA. V was clipped by 5 bases and J by 4 bases; unmatched bases: 4. Enrollment of patients from Seattle took place during active infection, with longitudinal follow-up.

The sequencing input was peripheral blood. The TCR originated in a woman between 50 and 59 years old with COVID-19, enrolled during active disease. The chain joins TRBV7-2 to TRBJ2-1; 11 nucleotides line up with TRBD2. CDR3 bases: TGTGCCAGCAGCACGGGACTAGCGGAGTACAATGAGCAGTTCTTC. Its translation: CASSTGLAEYNEQFF.